Listed here are 30 T cell receptor beta chains from one sample, sequenced in a study of regulatory T cells in long-lasting Graves disease (dated by TCRdb to the early 2020s). In light of the paper, this sample's time point label describes: newly diagnosed GD, antithyroid drugs for less than 3 months. For both TCR sequencing and RNA sequencing, RNA was extracted from PBMCs using TRIzol. The library was prepared using multiplex PCR. TCRdb records Illumina HiSeq 4000 as the sequencer. CDR3 regions were amplified by Arm-PCR with iRepertoire HTBI primers to construct TCR beta libraries. TCRdb reanalyzed the raw reads on its own, using fastp at Q25 for trimming and MiXCR for clone calling, and kept in-frame beta chains. Records with the same CDR3 protein are collapsed into one entry carrying the most frequent genes and DNA. The sample table holds around 400,000 distinct CDR3 sequences, of which roughly a sixth were seen once. 22% of the sample goes to the ten largest clones.

This sample comprised peripheral blood mononuclear cells (PBMCs), obtained at new diagnosis, from a patient treated with antithyroid drugs. These receptors came from a female donor with Graves disease.

This clonotype was recorded once. This may stem from a read error, because a much larger clone lies one nucleotide away. The V and J genes are TRBV7-9 and TRBJ2-7; possibly TRBD1 for D (6 bases). The CDR3 consists of 12 residues. Germline V gene lookup returns CDR1 SEHNR and CDR2 FQNEAQ (reference sequence). The CDR3 bases are TGTGCCAGCAGCTTAGCGCATCAGGGGTGGGACTTC. Protein sequence: CASSLAHQGWDF.

Ten or more counts support this clonotype. V is TRBV20-1 and J is TRBJ2-3; a weak D match, TRBD2 (6 bases). This CDR3 is 14 amino acids long. Germline V gene data show CDR1 as DFQATT and CDR2 as SNEGSKA (reference sequence). With 6 bases removed from V and 1 base from J, the gap between germline ends came to 14 bases. The CDR3, as DNA: TGCAGTGCCCCGTCTTGGAGGGGCACAGATACGCAGTATTTT. Translating gives CSAPSWRGTDTQYF.

This chain connects TRBV11-1 to TRBJ1-5; no clear D. The CDR3 is 13 amino acids. CDR1 is SGHAT and CDR2 is FQDESV in the germline V gene (reference sequence). With 3 bases removed from V and 7 bases from J, the gap between germline ends came to 10 bases. CDR3 protein: CASSLTSGQPQHF. The CDR3 DNA reads as TGTGCCAGCAGCTTGACATCGGGACAGCCCCAGCATTTT.

Many counts were recorded for this clonotype. The chain combines TRBV12-3 or TRBV12-4 with TRBJ1-5; possible D gene TRBD1, 5 bases. The CDR3 has 14 residues. The V and J ends lost 4 bases and 6 bases respectively, with 13 bases between them. CDR3 DNA: TGTGCCAGCAGTTCTCTACGGGGGGGTCAGCCCCAGCATTTT. Its translation is CASSSLRGGQPQHF.

This clonotype was detected many times. This chain links TRBV12-3 or TRBV12-4 with TRBJ2-3; D gene ambiguous. The V and J ends lost 6 bases and 11 bases respectively, with 21 bases between them. This CDR3 is 14 amino acids long. CDR3 in DNA: TGTGCCAGCAGCCCCCCCAGCGTAGCCGTCAAGCAGTATTTT. As protein: CASSPPSVAVKQYF.

This clonotype turned up a few times. The chain carries TRBV6-1 and TRBJ1-4; no clear D. Germline loops: CDR1 MNHNS, CDR2 SASEGT. The V gene lost 6 bases and the J gene lost 0 bases, with 23 bases spanning the gap. CDR3 length: 19 amino acids. CDR3 in DNA: TGTGCCAGCAGATCGAACCAAAGACGAGCATTTGCAACTAATGAAAAACTGTTTTTT. As protein: CASRSNQRRAFATNEKLFF.

There are many counts of this clonotype. This chain links TRBV20-1 with TRBJ2-7, with 7 positions matching TRBD1. V was clipped by 0 bases and J by 7 bases; unmatched bases: 15. Germline V gene data show CDR1 as DFQATT and CDR2 as SNEGSKA (reference sequence). The CDR3 contains 16 residues. The CDR3: CSAREPGQDRIWEQYF. The CDR3, as DNA: TGCAGTGCTAGAGAGCCCGGACAGGACAGAATCTGGGAGCAGTACTTC.

Ten or more counts support this clonotype. The gene calls are TRBV11-2 and TRBJ2-1; TRBD1 agrees at 8 bases. Germline CDR1 SGHAT, CDR2 FQNNGV. V lost 5 bases and J lost 6; bases outside the gene matches: 3. The CDR3 totals 13 residues. The CDR3 DNA reads as TGTGCCAGCAGCCGAGACAGGGGCAATGAGCAGTTCTTC. As protein: CASSRDRGNEQFF.

V and J are TRBV4-1 and TRBJ1-2; D is unresolved. The CDR3 loop spans 15 amino acids. Germline CDR1 and CDR2: MGHRA and YSYEKL. Trimming shortened V by 1 base and J by 3 bases, and 12 bases separated the two germline ends. Written as DNA, the CDR3 is TGCGCCAGCAGCCAAGTCCACGGGGAAGACTATGGCTACACCTTC. It specifies CASSQVHGEDYGYTF.

In this sample, this clonotype turned up many times. The chain couples TRBV5-1 to TRBJ2-1, with 10 bases fitting TRBD2. CDR3 length: 14 amino acids. CDR1 SGHRS and CDR2 YFSETQ come from the germline V gene. The V gene end was trimmed by 7 bases and the J gene end by 4 bases; junction bases not matched to a gene: 5. CDR3 amino acids: CASQRGGEYNEQFF. DNA of the CDR3: TGCGCCAGCCAGCGGGGGGGGGAATACAATGAGCAGTTCTTC. Full variable domain (outside the CDR3, taken from reference TRBV5-1 and TRBJ2-1): KAGVTQTPRYLIKTRGQQVTLSCSPISGHRSVSWYQQTPGQGLQFLFEYFSETQRNKGNFPGRFSGRQFSNSRSEMNVSTLELGDSALYLCASQRGGEYNEQFFGPGTRLTVL.

This clonotype has more than one count but fewer than ten. The chain links TRBV30 to TRBJ1-3; D is uncertain. The germline gives CDR1 GTSNPN, CDR2 SVGIG (reference sequence). Trimming removed 1 base at V and 0 bases at J, with 7 bases between. This CDR3 has 14 residues. This CDR3 is CAWSARSSGNTIYF. CDR3 nucleotides: TGTGCCTGGAGTGCCAGAAGCTCTGGAAACACCATATATTTT. Drawing the rest from reference TRBV30 and TRBJ1-3, the complete variable domain is SQTIHQWPATLVQPVGSPLSLECTVEGTSNPNLYWYRQAAGRGLQLLFYSVGIGQISSEVPQNLSASRPQDRQFILSSKKLLLSDSGFYLCAWSARSSGNTIYFGEGSWLTVV.

This clonotype was observed many times. The rearrangement joins TRBV12-5 to TRBJ1-1, with 7 bases lining up with TRBD1. After removal of 2 bases from V and 0 bases from J, the junction contained 15 bases not matched to a gene. This CDR3 is 19 amino acids long. The V gene's germline CDR1 is LGHNT and CDR2 FRNRAP. The CDR3 reads CASGLLYQGGTNMNTEAFF. CDR3 in DNA: TGTGCTAGTGGTTTGCTGTACCAGGGGGGCACAAACATGAACACTGAAGCTTTCTTT.

This clonotype was seen at least ten times. A junction boundary mismatches the germline segment, possibly from a read error. This chain links TRBV2 with TRBJ1-3; perhaps TRBD1 as D (5 bases). Germline CDR1 and CDR2: SNHLY and FYNNEI. The CDR3 consists of 12 residues. The DNA of the CDR3 is TGTGCCAGCAGTGGGAGGGGAAACACCGTATATTTT. Translated: CASSGRGNTVYF.

This clonotype was recorded at least ten times. The CDR3 DNA sequence: TGTGCCAGCAGCGTTGCATCGAACACTGAAGCTTTCTTT. Encoded protein: CASSVASNTEAFF. This chain links TRBV9 with TRBJ1-1, with D unclear. The CDR3 consists of 13 residues. The germline V gene has CDR1 SGDLS and CDR2 YYNGEE. V dropped 2 bases and J dropped 1 base, with 6 bases sitting between them.

This clonotype came up a few times. The junction shows a germline mismatch at one end, possibly a read error. V usage is TRBV28 and J usage is TRBJ2-2, with 8 positions matching TRBD2. CDR1 and CDR2 from the germline V gene are MDHEN and SYDVKM. The CDR3 length is 16 residues. CDR3 loop: CASTLHGRAGSGELSF. The CDR3, as DNA: TGTGCCAGCACCCTCCACGGGAGGGCCGGGAGCGGGGAGCTGTCTTTT.

This clonotype was picked up a small number of times. The chain combines TRBV6-1 with TRBJ2-1; D may be TRBD1 (5 bases). CDR1 and CDR2 from the germline V gene are MNHNS and SASEGT. V was cut by 3 bases and J by 3 bases, with 9 bases left in between. CDR3 length equals 14 residues. In DNA form, the CDR3 reads TGTGCCAGCAGTGACAGGGCAGACTACAATGAGCAGTTCTTC. It translates to CASSDRADYNEQFF.

At least ten counts were recorded for this clonotype. The rearrangement links TRBV12-3 or TRBV12-4 to TRBJ1-1; the match to TRBD1 covers 8 bases. The CDR3 is 18 amino acids. V gave up 5 bases and J gave up 4 bases; unmatched junction bases: 18. This CDR3 reads CASSPLGQGARSGTEAFF. The CDR3 DNA follows: TGTGCCAGCAGTCCCTTGGGGCAGGGGGCTAGGAGTGGCACTGAAGCTTTCTTT.

This clonotype showed up many times. The chain is built from TRBV20-1 and TRBJ2-4; perhaps TRBD2 as D (6 bases). Trimming stripped 1 base from V and 6 bases from J, with 13 bases between. CDR1 and CDR2 from the germline V gene are DFQATT and SNEGSKA (reference sequence). This CDR3 contains 14 residues. The CDR3 reads CSARGGLSTNIQYF. DNA for the CDR3: TGCAGTGCTAGAGGGGGACTGAGCACAAACATTCAGTACTTC.

This clonotype was counted many times. The rearrangement uses TRBV30 and TRBJ1-2, with D unclear. With 7 bases removed from V and 8 bases from J, the gap between germline ends came to 20 bases. Germline V gene lookup returns CDR1 GTSNPN and CDR2 SVGIG (reference sequence). This CDR3 spans 13 amino acids. The CDR3 region has the DNA TGTGCCTTATCCATCGGGATGGCGCGAGGCTACACCTTC. Amino acid sequence: CALSIGMARGYTF.

Only a few counts were recorded for this clonotype. A much larger clone differs from this one at a single base, so this may be a read error. This chain links TRBV28 with TRBJ2-3; TRBD2 matches at 10 bases. The end of the DNA is better explained by TRBJ2-1, so the J call may be wrong. Germline V lookup: CDR1 MDHEN, CDR2 SYDVKM. The CDR3 extends over 15 amino acids. The CDR3 DNA is TGTGCCAGCGGCCCTCACCGGACTAGCGGAGAGGAGCAGTTCTTC. As protein: CASGPHRTSGEEQFF.

As for this clonotype: This clone may be a read error of a much larger clone one base away. The chain is built from TRBV6-5 and TRBJ2-1; TRBD1 might be the D (6 bases). Germline CDR1 MNHEY, CDR2 SVGAGI. The ends were cut back, 4 bases at V and 7 bases at J, with 20 bases in the middle. The CDR3 is 16 amino acids. The DNA for the CDR3 is TGTGCCAGCAGTTCCGATCCCGACAGGACGGCGAATGAGCAGTTCTTC. Protein: CASSSDPDRTANEQFF.

In its sample, this clonotype was seen a few times. The J gene is TRBJ2-5, the V gene TRBV3-1; weak D call: TRBD2 (6 bases). This CDR3 spans 15 amino acids. V lost 3 bases, J lost 7 bases, and 18 bases lay in between. Germline V gives CDR1 LGHDT, CDR2 YNNKEL (reference sequence). The DNA of the CDR3 is TGTGCCAGCAGCCATCGGGACTGGCACGTAGGGACCCAGTACTTC. Translated: CASSHRDWHVGTQYF.

Comment on this clonotype: A far larger clone is only one base removed, so a read error is likely. The chain uses TRBV28 and TRBJ2-1, with TRBD2 as a possible D gene (6 bases). Germline-derived CDR1 and CDR2 are MDHEN and SYDVKM. This CDR3 is built from 14 residues. The V gene lost 3 bases and the J gene lost 13 bases, with 19 bases spanning the gap. The CDR3 coding sequence is TGTGCCAGCAGTTTCCCCCAAGGACGGGAGACCCAGTTCTTC. This gives the protein CASSFPQGRETQFF.

This clonotype was seen ten or more times. The chain uses TRBV3-1 and TRBJ1-1; the D is unclear. The CDR3 is made up of 15 amino acids. CDR1 is LGHDT, CDR2 YNNKEL, per germline (reference sequence). V lost 6 bases, J lost 0 bases, and 14 bases lay in between. The CDR3 DNA reads as TGTGCCAGCAGACCGACGACAAGTCTGAACACTGAAGCTTTCTTT. As protein: CASRPTTSLNTEAFF.

This clonotype was picked up many times. The chain joins TRBV19 to TRBJ1-1; D ambiguous. The CDR3 has 15 residues. The germline CDR1 and CDR2 sequences are LNHDA and SQIVND (reference sequence). Trimming removed 3 bases at V and 0 bases at J, with 11 bases between. The CDR3 is CASSIEQNMNTEAFF. The CDR3 DNA reads TGTGCCAGTAGTATTGAACAAAACATGAACACTGAAGCTTTCTTT.

To note about this clonotype: A much more abundant neighbour one base away suggests this may be a read error. This chain joins TRBV7-9 and TRBJ2-5; D assignment may be TRBD1 or TRBD2 (5 bases each). The CDR3 runs to 17 residues. Germline V gene sequence: CDR1 SEHNR, CDR2 FQNEAQ (reference sequence). Trimming left V 5 bases short and J 3 bases short, with 22 bases between. The CDR3 nucleotides read TGTGCCAGCAGCCCCCTAAGGGGCCTAGACGGGGAAGAGACCCAGTACTTC. It translates to CASSPLRGLDGEETQYF.

This clonotype turned up a few times. The chain has TRBV5-5 and TRBJ1-4; unclear D gene. There are 13 residues in the CDR3. Trimming left V 2 bases short and J 4 bases short, with 6 bases between. The germline gives CDR1 SGHKS, CDR2 YYEKEE (reference sequence). The DNA for the CDR3 is TGTGCCAGCAGCTTCTTTATTAATGAAAAACTGTTTTTT. It encodes CASSFFINEKLFF.

This clonotype came up many times. The gene calls are TRBV20-1 and TRBJ1-2, with a tentative D call TRBD1 (5 bases). Deletions cut 4 bases from V and 6 bases from J, with 15 bases between. CDR1 and CDR2 from the germline V gene are DFQATT and SNEGSKA (reference sequence). The CDR3 length is 13 residues. CDR3 loop: CSAIWPGRDGYTF. CDR3 nucleotide sequence: TGCAGTGCTATATGGCCAGGGCGGGATGGCTACACCTTC.

This clonotype was observed at least ten times. V usage is TRBV18 and J usage is TRBJ2-7; 7 nucleotides match TRBD1. The CDR3 extends over 14 amino acids. Germline trimming cut 3 bases from V and 7 bases from J; bases unmatched to any gene: 9. Germline assignment: CDR1 KGHSH and CDR2 LQKENI. The CDR3 coding sequence is TGTGCCAGCTCACCTAGACAGGGAGTGGAGGAGCAGTACTTC. Protein: CASSPRQGVEEQYF.

The chain couples TRBV7-2 to TRBJ1-6; D might be TRBD1 (6 bases). The germline V gene has CDR1 SGHTA and CDR2 FQGNSA. The CDR3 is 15 residues long. Trimming pared 1 base from V and 9 bases from J, leaving 13 bases between. The CDR3 DNA sequence: TGTGCCAGCAGCTTAGAGGGGACAATCGGTTCACCCCTCCACTTT. This encodes CASSLEGTIGSPLHF.